This T cell receptor (beta chain) was documented in a study of cytomegalovirus exposure and HLA in healthy donors. PCR used 60 Vbeta primers and 13 Jbeta primers. The repertoire was sequenced with immunoSEQ multiplex PCR; TCRdb's copy has only in-frame clones and lacks some. In all, the sample yields around 100,000 clones. The CDR3 sequence is 12 residues long. The V end was cut by 0 bases, the J end by 5 bases, with 7 bases between. The germline CDR1 and CDR2 sequences are GTSNPN and SVGIG (reference sequence). The genes are TRBV30 and TRBJ1-2, with no clear D. The receptor was isolated from a man aged 30 to 45 in good health and CMV-seronegative. What was sequenced was PBMCs. The CDR3 reads CAWSVLVYGYTF. The CDR3 DNA reads TGTGCCTGGAGTGTACTGGTGTATGGCTACACCTTC.